This passage covers 4 T cell receptor beta chains from one sample sequenced in a study of monozygotic twins with inflammatory bowel disease. No DNA is given; TCRdb re-called the 5' RACE reads and lists each CDR3 protein once. The sample totals approximately 400,000 distinct CDR3 sequences. Source material: blood. The receptors originated from a human donor with ulcerative colitis or Crohn's disease, or a healthy co-twin of an affected twin (not recorded which).

The rearrangement uses TRBV5-1 and TRBJ2-7; the D call from TCRdb, TRBD2, cannot be confirmed without DNA. Germline CDR1 and CDR2: SGHRS and YFSETQ. This CDR3 is 19 amino acids long. CDR3 sequence reads: CASSPHPLRTEPPNYEQYF.

The gene calls are TRBV18 and TRBJ1-1. This CDR3 region has 12 residues. Looked up from germline, CDR1 is KGHSH and CDR2 is LQKENI. CDR3 loop: CASSPQDTEAFF.

This chain connects TRBV25-1 to TRBJ2-3; the TRBD1 assignment by TCRdb is unverifiable without DNA. The germline CDR1 and CDR2 sequences are MGHDK and SYGVNS. This CDR3 contains 14 residues. CDR3: CASSSDRSTDTQYF.

This chain links TRBV19 with TRBJ2-1; lacking DNA, the TRBD1 call made by TCRdb goes unchecked. This CDR3 is built from 16 residues. Per the germline V gene, CDR1 is LNHDA and CDR2 is SQIVND (reference sequence). The CDR3 reads CASSVIGTGPYNEQFF.